The sequence of this TCR beta chain was determined in a study of PD-1 blockade in classical Hodgkin lymphoma. Study observations and caveats: Reports described newly diagnosed patients as having lower baseline TCR diversity than healthy donors.

Remarks on this clone: Its cognate antigen is unknown.

This CDR3 comprises 14 residues. Trimming removed 1 base from V and 3 bases from J, with 7 bases in between. Germline loops: CDR1 MGHRA, CDR2 YSYEKL. Time point: cycle 4 day 1 (C4D1), after six to seven weeks of nivolumab. Every patient experienced relapse after autologous stem cell transplantation, and brentuximab vedotin exposure varied. TCRdb keeps only in-frame clones here, not all; method: immunoSEQ multiplex PCR. The data hold about 93,000 clones, with around 78% observed a single time. The sample was peripheral blood mononuclear cells (PBMCs), taken before the fourth cycle of nivolumab. The origin of this receptor is a human donor with classical Hodgkin lymphoma. This sequence joins TRBV4-1 and TRBJ1-5; D gene ambiguous. The CDR3 loop is CASSQVQYNQPQHF. In nucleotides, the CDR3 is TGCGCCAGCAGCCAAGTGCAGTACAATCAGCCCCAGCATTTT.